This T cell receptor (beta chain) was recorded in a study of blood T cell repertoires in COVID-19. Whole-study context: Italy, Spain and the United States were the sources of the convalescent and acute COVID-19 samples. From T cells, B-cell-depleted T cells, or PBMCs came the material, which was cDNA or gDNA.

Original processing methods: The assay estimated nucleated cells by amplifying reference gene primers. The table came from immunoSEQ multiplex PCR; TCRdb's copy has only in-frame clones and leaves some out. V, J and clone size were drawn from that table, and D and trimming were deduced from the DNA. The profile shows some 45,000 clones, under 90% of them singletons. In germline, CDR1 is MNHNS, CDR2 SASEGT. This CDR3 has 15 amino acids. Trimming removed 1 base at V and 1 base at J, with 8 bases between. The clonotype comes from a man between 60 and 75 years old with acute or convalescent COVID-19. The sample comprised peripheral blood. The genes are TRBV6-1 and TRBJ2-1; D gene ambiguous. This CDR3 is CASSEGLGSYNEQFF. CDR3 in DNA: TGTGCCAGCAGTGAAGGTCTCGGTTCCTACAATGAGCAGTTCTTC.